One and the same sample provided the 27 T cell receptor beta chains below, sequenced in a study of T cells in Graves' hyperthyroidism and ophthalmopathy. From RNA transcripts, TCR beta CDR3 regions were amplified. With the HTBI primer set, the TCR CDR3 went through a first round of RT-PCR. TCRdb used MiXCR to reprocess the multiplex PCR reads, holding one entry per CDR3 protein. There are roughly 380,000 distinct CDR3 sequences in the sample; around 18% occur only once, and about 16% lies in the top ten. The sequenced material came from blood. The receptors stem from a woman in her 40s with Graves' ophthalmopathy.

This clonotype was detected ten times or more. V usage is TRBV10-3 and J usage is TRBJ2-5; D not certain. Germline V gene data show CDR1 as ENHRY and CDR2 as SYGVKD. This CDR3 contains 13 residues. Trimming removed 9 bases from V and 2 bases from J, with 13 bases in between. For the CDR3, the DNA is TGTGCCATTTCGGGCCGAGATCAAGAGACCCAGTACTTC. Amino acid sequence: CAISGRDQETQYF.

In this sample, this clonotype turned up many times. The chain employs TRBV27 and TRBJ2-6, with a possible D match to TRBD1 (6 bases). The CDR3 is made up of 16 amino acids. Germline CDR1 and CDR2: MNHEY and SMNVEV (reference sequence). V shed 7 bases and J shed 2 bases, with 15 bases lying between them. CDR3 coding DNA: TGTGCCAGCACCCCGGGACATTTGACTGGGGCCAACGTCCTGACTTTC. This sequence encodes CASTPGHLTGANVLTF.

There are many counts of this clonotype. CDR3 protein: CASRLGTSGIPTQYF. As DNA, the CDR3 is TGTGCCAGCAGATTGGGGACTAGCGGGATACCGACCCAGTACTTC. The chain has TRBV6-1 and TRBJ2-5, with 13 bases matching TRBD2. The CDR3 consists of 15 residues. The V gene's germline CDR1 is MNHNS and CDR2 SASEGT. V gave up 6 bases and J gave up 7 bases; unmatched junction bases: 8.

This clonotype appeared many times. Since a much larger clone is just one base distant, this may be a read error. The chain carries TRBV6-5 and TRBJ2-7; TRBD1 is a possible D gene (5 bases). The ends were cut back, 5 bases at V and 5 bases at J, with 10 bases in the middle. CDR3 length: 12 residues. CDR1 MNHEY and CDR2 SVGAGI come from the germline V gene. The CDR3: CASSLQENEQYF. The CDR3 DNA reads as TGTGCCAGCAGTCTACAGGAGAACGAGCAGTACTTC.

This clonotype was counted ten times or more. This rearrangement joins TRBV12-3 or TRBV12-4 to TRBJ2-2; no reliable D call. The V and J ends lost 2 bases and 1 base respectively, with 5 bases between them. CDR3 length: 14 amino acids. CDR3 sequence: CASSLMRNTGELFF. The CDR3 DNA reads TGTGCCAGCAGTTTAATGCGGAACACCGGGGAGCTGTTTTTT.

The chain joins TRBV6-1 to TRBJ1-1; D is uncertain. Trimming cost V 1 base and J 1 base, with 7 bases left between them. The length of the CDR3 is 14 residues. The V gene's germline CDR1 is MNHNS and CDR2 SASEGT. CDR3 sequence reads: CASSEGRKNTEAFF. The CDR3 DNA follows: TGTGCCAGCAGTGAAGGCCGAAAGAACACTGAAGCTTTCTTT.

This clonotype was seen ten or more times. This sequence joins TRBV20-1 and TRBJ1-6; tentative D call: TRBD1 (5 bases). The V end lost 6 bases, the J end lost 5 bases, and 17 bases lay between the germline ends. This CDR3 has 15 amino acids. From germline, CDR1 is DFQATT and CDR2 SNEGSKA (reference sequence). CDR3 loop: CSASITTGDNSPLHF. The CDR3 DNA is TGCAGTGCAAGCATTACAACAGGAGATAATTCACCCCTCCACTTT.

This clonotype was found many times. This chain uses TRBV9 with TRBJ2-7; 9 nucleotides agree with TRBD1. Germline lookup yields CDR1 SGDLS and CDR2 YYNGEE. J was trimmed by 1 base and V by 3 bases; bases with no gene match: 5. The CDR3 has 15 amino acids. In nucleotides, the CDR3 is TGTGCCAGCAGCGAGGGACAGGGTCATTCCTACGAGCAGTACTTC. Translated: CASSEGQGHSYEQYF.

This clonotype was counted ten times or more. The chain joins TRBV7-2 to TRBJ1-5; 10 bases fit TRBD1. Germline-derived CDR1 and CDR2 are SGHTA and FQGNSA. The J segment lost 2 bases and the V segment lost 4 bases, leaving 5 bases of the junction unmatched. The CDR3 runs 16 residues. CDR3 sequence: CASSSTGTGGNQPQHF. CDR3 nucleotides: TGTGCCAGCAGCTCAACCGGGACAGGGGGCAATCAGCCCCAGCATTTT.

This clonotype appeared many times. The rearrangement joins TRBV6-1 to TRBJ2-3, with TRBD2 matching over 12 bases. Germline values: CDR1 MNHNS, CDR2 SASEGT. After removal of 2 bases from V and 3 bases from J, the junction contained 3 bases not matched to a gene. The CDR3 consists of 16 residues. CDR3 bases: TGTGCCAGCAGTGAAACCGGGACTAGCGGGACAGATACGCAGTATTTT. It specifies CASSETGTSGTDTQYF.

In the case of this clonotype: Compared with germline, one end of the junction differs, possibly owing to a read error. This rearrangement joins TRBV12-3 or TRBV12-4 to TRBJ2-7; TRBD2 agrees at 12 bases. This CDR3 comprises 16 residues. Here the CDR3 reads CASSLRTSGAAYEQHF. As DNA, the CDR3 is TGTGCCAGCAGTTTACGGACTAGCGGGGCCGCCTACGAGCAGCACTTC.

The sample holds many counts of this clonotype. This sequence joins TRBV15 and TRBJ2-5; D might be TRBD1 (6 bases). V was pared by 5 bases and J by 3 bases, with 13 bases between. CDR1 is LNHNV, CDR2 YYDKDF, per germline (reference sequence). The CDR3 spans 14 residues. The CDR3 sequence is CATSARAGEETQYF. Written as DNA, the CDR3 is TGTGCCACCAGCGCACGGGCAGGGGAAGAGACCCAGTACTTC.

This clonotype was seen at least ten times. This chain uses TRBV14 with TRBJ1-1; 10 nucleotides match TRBD1. There are 15 residues in the CDR3. Looked up from germline, CDR1 is SGHDN and CDR2 is FVKESK. With V trimmed by 3 bases and J by 0 bases, 1 base remained unmatched. The CDR3 region has the DNA TGTGCCAGCAGCCAGGACAGGGGGATGAACACTGAAGCTTTCTTT. As protein: CASSQDRGMNTEAFF.

In its sample, this clonotype was seen many times. The chain combines TRBV19 with TRBJ1-2; weak D call: TRBD1 (6 bases). Germline CDR1 is LNHDA and CDR2 is SQIVND (reference sequence). V dropped 3 bases and J dropped 4 bases, with 24 bases sitting between them. CDR3 length: 18 amino acids. The CDR3 sequence is CASSISQSGTRTIYGYTF. As DNA, the CDR3 is TGTGCCAGTAGTATTTCCCAATCCGGGACACGGACGATCTATGGCTACACCTTC.

V is TRBV7-3 and J is TRBJ2-6; no clear D gene. The CDR3 is made up of 16 amino acids. Germline V gene lookup returns CDR1 SGHTA and CDR2 FQGTGA. The V and J ends lost 1 base and 0 bases respectively, with 7 bases between them. CDR3 DNA sequence: TGTGCCAGCAGCTTAAGACCATCCTCTGGGGCCAACGTCCTGACTTTC. As protein: CASSLRPSSGANVLTF. Supplemented by reference TRBV7-3 and TRBJ2-6, the full variable domain reads GAGVSQTPSNKVTEKGKYVELRCDPISGHTALYWYRQSLGQGPEFLIYFQGTGAADDSGLPNDRFFAVRPEGSVSTLKIQRTERGDSAVYLCASSLRPSSGANVLTFGAGSRLTVL.

For this clonotype: Given a much more abundant clone one base away, this may be a read error. The chain couples TRBV28 to TRBJ1-2; D is perhaps TRBD1 (6 bases). This CDR3 has 14 residues. Germline loops: CDR1 MDHEN, CDR2 SYDVKM. CDR3 region: CASSSGVRSYGHTF. Here the CDR3 DNA reads TGTGCCAGCAGTTCAGGGGTCAGGAGTTATGGCCACACCTTC.

This sequence joins TRBV20-1 and TRBJ2-7; 9 bases line up with TRBD1. This CDR3 region has 15 residues. Germline assignment: CDR1 DFQATT and CDR2 SNEGSKA (reference sequence). V was pared by 5 bases and J by 2 bases, with 10 bases of the junction left unmatched. Here the CDR3 DNA reads TGCAGTGCTCAGACCTCCGGGACAGGGACCTACGAGCAGTACTTC. Translated: CSAQTSGTGTYEQYF.

There are many counts of this clonotype. The V and J genes are TRBV9 and TRBJ2-7; 12 positions match TRBD2. With V trimmed by 3 bases and J by 5 bases, 6 bases remained unmatched. The length of the CDR3 is 15 residues. Germline CDR1 SGDLS, CDR2 YYNGEE. The CDR3 DNA reads TGTGCCAGCAGCGGAGGACTAGCGGGATTACACGAGCAGTACTTC. Protein: CASSGGLAGLHEQYF.

This clonotype was recorded many times. This chain joins TRBV15 and TRBJ2-7; 9 nucleotides agree with TRBD2. The CDR3 consists of 14 residues. Germline CDR1 LNHNV, CDR2 YYDKDF (reference sequence). Losses at the gene ends were 2 bases for V and 6 bases for J; bases not matched to a gene: 5. The CDR3, as DNA: TGTGCCACCAGCAGACGCGGGACTAGCCGCGAGCAGTACTTC. This sequence encodes CATSRRGTSREQYF.

Many counts were recorded for this clonotype. V usage is TRBV28 and J usage is TRBJ1-6; D gene unclear. Germline loops: CDR1 MDHEN, CDR2 SYDVKM. The CDR3 is 15 amino acids. Trimming stripped 3 bases from V and 0 bases from J, with 6 bases between. This chain's CDR3 is CASSFPSSYNSPLHF. For the CDR3, the DNA is TGTGCCAGCAGTTTTCCGAGCTCCTATAATTCACCCCTCCACTTT.

This clonotype was seen repeatedly, ten times or more. This rearrangement joins TRBV28 to TRBJ2-5; D may be TRBD1 (6 bases). Per germline, CDR1 MDHEN and CDR2 SYDVKM. The V end lost 2 bases, the J end lost 9 bases, and 16 bases lay between the germline ends. The CDR3 sequence is 14 residues long. CDR3 in DNA: TGTGCCAGCAGTTTACCAAGACAGGTCCCGGCCCAGTACTTC. The encoded protein is CASSLPRQVPAQYF.

This clonotype was recorded at least ten times. The V call is TRBV19, the J call TRBJ2-7, with a possible D match to TRBD2 (6 bases). The CDR3 is made up of 17 amino acids. V lost 2 bases to trimming and J lost 0 bases, with 17 bases between them. Germline CDR1 reads LNHDA; CDR2 reads SQIVND (reference sequence). The CDR3 sequence: CASSISPAGRGSYEQYF. DNA of the CDR3: TGTGCCAGTAGTATAAGTCCCGCGGGGCGGGGCTCCTACGAGCAGTACTTC.

This clonotype occurred many times. J is TRBJ1-3 and V is TRBV7-2; no clear D gene. Trimming took off 2 bases at V and 4 bases at J, with 12 bases between the two ends. The CDR3 has 15 amino acids. Germline V CDR1 and CDR2: SGHTA, FQGNSA. The CDR3 sequence: CASSLSHASGNTIYF. In DNA, the CDR3 is TGTGCCAGCAGCTTATCACACGCCTCCGGAAACACCATATATTTT.

This clonotype was seen repeatedly, ten times or more. This chain joins TRBV20-1 and TRBJ2-7; TRBD2 agrees at 11 bases. Germline-derived CDR1 and CDR2 are DFQATT and SNEGSKA (reference sequence). J lost 0 bases, V lost 1 base, and 2 bases had no gene match. This CDR3 comprises 15 residues. The CDR3 sequence is CSARGTSGSSYEQYF. CDR3 nucleotide sequence: TGCAGTGCTAGAGGCACTAGCGGGAGCTCCTACGAGCAGTACTTC.

Many counts were recorded for this clonotype. This chain uses TRBV10-1 with TRBJ1-1; D ambiguous. The germline V gene has CDR1 WNHNN and CDR2 SYGVQD (reference sequence). V lost 7 bases, J lost 1 base, and 13 bases lay in between. CDR3 size: 14 residues. CDR3 residues: CASNDPQRNTEAFF. In DNA, the CDR3 is TGCGCCAGCAATGACCCTCAGAGGAACACTGAAGCTTTCTTT.

This clonotype was seen ten or more times. Here the CDR3 reads CASSPAINTEAFF. DNA for the CDR3: TGTGCCAGCTCACCAGCCATCAACACTGAAGCTTTCTTT. V is TRBV18 and J is TRBJ1-1, with D unclear. Trimming cost V 2 bases and J 2 bases, with 6 bases left between them. This CDR3 region has 13 residues. CDR1 is KGHSH and CDR2 is LQKENI in the germline V gene.

This clonotype was found many times. V and J are TRBV7-9 and TRBJ1-2; no reliable D call. Trimming took off 2 bases at V and 6 bases at J, with 13 bases between the two ends. This CDR3 is built from 14 residues. Germline CDR1 is SEHNR and CDR2 is FQNEAQ (reference sequence). The CDR3 region is CASSLSEQLDGYTF. The CDR3 coding sequence is TGTGCCAGCAGCTTAAGCGAGCAGCTAGATGGCTACACCTTC.